Sequencing of this TCR beta chain was carried out in a study of cytomegalovirus exposure and HLA in healthy donors. The wider study: It was reported in a later analysis that the same platform had been used for the approximately 120 validation repertoires as for the 666 first-cohort repertoires.

V dropped 5 bases and J dropped 6; count of bases not matched to a gene: 9. The CDR3 loop spans 15 amino acids. Germline V gene sequence: CDR1 LNHDA, CDR2 SQIVND (reference sequence). This table comes from immunoSEQ multiplex PCR, and its TCRdb copy is limited to in-frame clones, with some not included. Of about 120,000 clones listed, 88% were seen once; the top ten hold 1.5% to 2%. Study-wide results and limits: A list of about 160 TCR beta chains associated with cytomegalovirus was given. Reported performance of the classifier showed diagnosis of cytomegalovirus status with high specificity and sensitivity. CMV antigen specificity of a few CMV-associated chains was confirmed in vitro.

For this clone: The antigen is undetermined.

The rearrangement uses TRBV19 and TRBJ1-5; 8 bases are a match to TRBD1. This sequence was found in a man aged 18 to 35 in good health and CMV-seronegative. The sequenced material came from PBMCs. The CDR3 is CASSRLQGDGQPQHF. For the CDR3, the DNA is TGTGCCAGTAGTCGATTACAGGGGGACGGTCAGCCCCAGCATTTT. Full variable domain (outside the CDR3, taken from reference TRBV19 and TRBJ1-5): DGGITQSPKYLFRKEGQNVTLSCEQNLNHDAMYWYRQDPGQGLRLIYYSQIVNDFQKGDIAEGYSVSREKKESFPLTVTSAQKNPTAFYLCASSRLQGDGQPQHFGDGTRLSIL.